The entry below gives a single T cell receptor beta chain sequence along with its context. TCR alpha and TCR beta cDNA libraries carrying sample barcodes and UMIs were produced by 5'RACE using constant-segment primers. TCRdb fed the 5' RACE reads into MiXCR, producing one record per CDR3 protein. The sample consists of about 160,000 distinct CDR3 sequences, roughly 31% of them appearing once. The data were obtained in a study of T-cell memory formation after mild COVID-19. Study details: The two donors had largely donor-specific TCR clusters.

Trimming took 0 bases from V and 0 from J, leaving 10 bases between them. CDR3 length: 16 residues. CDR1 is SGHTA, CDR2 FQGTGA, per germline. The chain is built from TRBV7-3 and TRBJ2-3, with a weak D call TRBD2 (7 bases). Specimen: PBMCs or a T cell subset sorted from them (not recorded which). The TCR comes from an adult woman who had mild COVID-19 (a few samples of this study predate the infection). Cell type and time point are not known. CDR3 sequence reads: CASSLTGGGSTDTQYF. Here the CDR3 DNA reads TGTGCCAGCAGCTTAACGGGCGGGGGCAGCACAGATACGCAGTATTTT. Together with reference TRBV7-3 and TRBJ2-3, the CDR3 gives the full variable domain: GAGVSQTPSNKVTEKGKYVELRCDPISGHTALYWYRQSLGQGPEFLIYFQGTGAADDSGLPNDRFFAVRPEGSVSTLKIQRTERGDSAVYLCASSLTGGGSTDTQYFGPGTRLTVL.